These T cell receptor beta chains were read from a single sample in a study of type 1 regulatory T cells. From the reads, TCRdb called clonotypes with MiXCR, one entry per CDR3 protein. Found here are roughly 62,000 distinct CDR3 sequences, approximately 60% of them singletons; the top ten hold approximately 1.8%. Antigens for these TCRs are unknown. The specimen sequenced was cultured non-Tr1 T cells, either the whole culture or a sorted T cell fraction (not recorded which). Receptor source: a human donor in good health. CDR3s include the opening cysteine and the closing phenylalanine or tryptophan. The order of the fields is CDR3 protein, CDR3 DNA, clone size, V gene, D gene, J gene. A D gene is named only where the DNA matches it firmly. Clone size is not always given. Where it is, it says once, few, many or a class for expanded clones.

CASSFAGLAELHF TGTGCCAGCAGCTTTGCGGGACTAGCGGAATTGCACTTC once TRBV7-2 TRBD2 TRBJ2-7
CASSLNQGYEQYF TGTGCCAGCAGCTTGAACCAAGGCTACGAGCAGTACTTC - TRBV7-2 - TRBJ2-7
CSVKASTTGPEGYTF TGCAGTGTCAAAGCAAGCACGACAGGGCCGGAGGGCTACACCTTC - TRBV20-1 TRBD1 TRBJ1-2
CASSSLQGAGDTQYF TGTGCCAGCAGTTCCTTACAGGGGGCAGGAGATACGCAGTATTTT few TRBV12-3/TRBV12-4 TRBD1 TRBJ2-3
CASSFQSSYNEQFF TGCGCCAGCAGCTTCCAGAGCTCCTACAATGAGCAGTTCTTC - TRBV5-1 - TRBJ2-1
CASSYPNRGLSSGNTIYF TGTGCCAGCAGTTACCCGAACAGGGGACTGAGCTCTGGAAACACCATATATTTT - TRBV6-6 TRBD1 TRBJ1-3
CASSYSRWEGITDTQYF TGTGCCAGCAGTTACTCGAGATGGGAGGGAATAACAGATACGCAGTATTTT - TRBV6-2/TRBV6-3 TRBD2 TRBJ2-3
CASSHRDGDNEQFF TGTGCCAGCAGCCACCGGGACGGAGACAATGAGCAGTTCTTC - TRBV3-1 - TRBJ2-1
CSASPQDISNYGYTF TGCAGTGCTTCCCCCCAGGACATTTCTAACTATGGCTACACCTTC once TRBV20-1 - TRBJ1-2
CASSLGTGGNSPLHF TGTGCCAGCAGTTTAGGGACAGGGGGGAATTCACCCCTCCACTTT once TRBV6-6 TRBD1 TRBJ1-6
CAWSRTGLREKLFF TGTGCCTGGAGCCGAACAGGGTTACGTGAAAAACTGTTTTTT - TRBV30 - TRBJ1-4
CASSQNPQGGGYGYTF TGCGCCAGCAGCCAAAACCCCCAGGGGGGCGGCTATGGCTACACCTTC - TRBV4-3 TRBD1 TRBJ1-2